One and the same sample provided the 21 T cell receptor beta chains below, sequenced in a study of T cells after yellow fever vaccination. One entry per CDR3 protein, called by TCRdb with MiXCR from the 5' RACE reads. Of 250,000 to 300,000 distinct CDR3 sequences in the sample, roughly 13% were seen once. The material was CD4+ T cells sorted from PBMCs, obtained 45 days after the yellow fever booster vaccination. The receptors come from a man between 25 and 39 years old who received the YFV17D yellow fever vaccine.

This clonotype occurred a few times. The chain has TRBV12-3 or TRBV12-4 and TRBJ2-3, with unresolved D. The ends were cut back, 4 bases at V and 7 bases at J, with 12 bases in the middle. This CDR3 has 13 residues. The CDR3 nucleotides are TGTGCCAGCAGTTCCTGGGCGGCAAATACGCAGTATTTT. Translated: CASSSWAANTQYF.

The gene calls are TRBV7-2 and TRBJ1-6; no clear D gene. Trimming took 2 bases from V and 7 from J, leaving 12 bases between them. The germline gives CDR1 SGHTA, CDR2 FQGNSA. This CDR3 comprises 15 residues. CDR3 DNA: TGTGCCAGCAGCTTACGACGGGGAGAAAATTCACCCCTCCACTTT. Protein product: CASSLRRGENSPLHF. The variable domain in full, with the rest retrieved from reference TRBV7-2 and TRBJ1-6, is GAGVSQSPSNKVTEKGKDVELRCDPISGHTALYWYRQSLGQGLEFLIYFQGNSAPDKSGLPSDRFSAERTGGSVSTLTIQRTQQEDSAVYLCASSLRRGENSPLHFGNGTRLTVT.

A few counts support this clonotype. The chain employs TRBV7-2 and TRBJ1-5; weak D call: TRBD1 (5 bases). The CDR3 is 15 amino acids. The germline V and J ends were trimmed by 1 base and 4 bases, with 11 bases remaining between them. Germline CDR1 is SGHTA and CDR2 is FQGNSA. This CDR3 reads CASSLGDRENQPQHF. In nucleotides, the CDR3 is TGTGCCAGCAGCTTAGGAGACAGAGAAAATCAGCCCCAGCATTTT.

This clonotype was seen a few times. The V gene is TRBV5-1, the J gene TRBJ2-7; a weak D match, TRBD1 (6 bases). The germline V and J ends were trimmed by 4 bases and 2 bases, with 13 bases remaining between them. The CDR3 runs to 14 residues. Germline V lookup: CDR1 SGHRS, CDR2 YFSETQ. The CDR3 sequence is CASSSTGSTYEQYF. Here the CDR3 DNA reads TGCGCCAGCAGCAGTACAGGGAGTACCTACGAGCAGTACTTC.

This clonotype was seen only a few times. This chain uses TRBV14 with TRBJ2-1; 10 bases agree with TRBD2. The junction had 5 bases not matched to a gene; V was cut back by 1 base and J by 8 bases. The germline V gene encodes CDR1 SGHDN and CDR2 FVKESK. This CDR3 has 15 amino acids. The CDR3 loop is CASSQGLAGVDEQFF. CDR3 coding DNA: TGTGCCAGCAGCCAAGGCCTAGCGGGGGTGGATGAGCAGTTCTTC.

This clonotype was detected only a few times. This chain joins TRBV7-2 and TRBJ2-3; D is ambiguous. Germline V CDR1 and CDR2: SGHTA, FQGNSA. The germline V and J ends were trimmed by 5 bases and 5 bases, with 11 bases remaining between them. This CDR3 region has 13 residues. DNA for the CDR3: TGTGCCAGCAGCATCCTGGGCCAAGATACGCAGTATTTT. Protein sequence: CASSILGQDTQYF.

A single count supports this clonotype. The chain is built from TRBV12-3 or TRBV12-4 and TRBJ2-5; no clear D gene. The CDR3 is made up of 18 amino acids. Trimming pared 2 bases from V and 2 bases from J, leaving 21 bases between. For the CDR3, the DNA is TGTGCCAGCAGTTTAAAGGCCGCCCCAGTGGGTCGACAAGAGACCCAGTACTTC. This codes for CASSLKAAPVGRQETQYF.

This clonotype turned up a few times. The J gene is TRBJ2-2, the V gene TRBV12-5, with 8 bases lining up with TRBD1. CDR1 is LGHNT and CDR2 is FRNRAP in the germline V gene. V lost 3 bases to trimming and J lost 4 bases; unmatched junction nucleotides: 4. The CDR3 spans 15 residues. The CDR3 protein is CASGLDRGGTGELFF. The CDR3 DNA follows: TGTGCTAGTGGTTTAGACAGGGGAGGCACCGGGGAGCTGTTTTTT.

This clonotype was counted many times. The rearrangement uses TRBV7-6 and TRBJ2-5, with D unclear. Germline values: CDR1 SGHVS, CDR2 FNYEAQ. The ends were cut back, 4 bases at V and 7 bases at J, with 10 bases in the middle. This CDR3 spans 12 amino acids. CDR3 in amino acids: CASSSPLGTQYF. The CDR3 DNA sequence: TGTGCCAGCAGCTCTCCCCTCGGGACCCAGTACTTC.

Remarks on this clonotype: A much bigger clone sits one base away, suggesting this may be a read error. The chain combines TRBV27 with TRBJ2-6, with a possible D match to TRBD1 (6 bases). V gave up 2 bases and J gave up 2 bases, with 7 bases separating them. CDR3 length: 15 residues. The germline V gene has CDR1 MNHEY and CDR2 SMNVEV (reference sequence). The CDR3 region has the DNA TGTGCCAGCAGTTTAAAGGGGGCTGGGGCCAACGTCCTGACTTTC. This sequence encodes CASSLKGAGANVLTF.

This clonotype was seen a few times. The rearrangement links TRBV25-1 to TRBJ2-3; TRBD2 is a possible D gene (5 bases). Germline loops: CDR1 MGHDK, CDR2 SYGVNS. V lost 4 bases and J lost 4, with 21 bases in between. The CDR3 is made up of 17 amino acids. CDR3 protein: CASSAQKLEMYADTQYF. The CDR3, as DNA: TGTGCCAGCAGTGCTCAAAAACTAGAGATGTACGCAGATACGCAGTATTTT.

J is TRBJ2-7 and V is TRBV6-1, with 14 bases lining up with TRBD2. CDR1 is MNHNS, CDR2 SASEGT, per germline. V was pared by 6 bases and J by 4 bases, with 5 bases of the junction left unmatched. CDR3 length: 15 residues. In nucleotides, the CDR3 is TGTGCCAGCAGACCACGGACTAGCGGGAGGTACGAGCAGTACTTC. As protein: CASRPRTSGRYEQYF.

This clonotype came up a few times. V gene TRBV7-8 combines with J gene TRBJ2-7; D not resolved. Germline loops: CDR1 SGHVS, CDR2 FQNEAQ. Trimming took off 4 bases at V and 1 base at J, with 11 bases between the two ends. The CDR3 has 14 amino acids. The CDR3 DNA follows: TGTGCCAGCAGCTCAGACCGGGCGTCCTACGAGCAGTACTTC. Translation: CASSSDRASYEQYF. The whole variable domain, remainder taken from reference TRBV7-8 and TRBJ2-7, is GAGVSQSPRYKVAKRGQDVALRCDPISGHVSLFWYQQALGQGPEFLTYFQNEAQLDKSGLPSDRFFAERPEGSVSTLKIQRTQQEDSAVYLCASSSDRASYEQYFGPGTRLTVT.

A few counts support this clonotype. The chain combines TRBV5-1 with TRBJ1-5; perhaps TRBD1 as D (5 bases). Trimming left V 0 bases short and J 5 bases short, with 9 bases between. The CDR3 has 14 residues. Germline values: CDR1 SGHRS, CDR2 YFSETQ. CDR3 bases: TGCGCCAGCAGCTTGGATCCAGGGTATCAGCCCCAGCATTTT. Translated: CASSLDPGYQPQHF.

This clonotype occurred a few times. This chain uses TRBV7-2 with TRBJ2-5, with D hard to call. Germline CDR1 and CDR2: SGHTA and FQGNSA. V was clipped by 7 bases and J by 3 bases, with 12 bases between them. The CDR3 has 13 amino acids. In DNA form, the CDR3 reads TGTGCCAGCAACACGGGTCCCAAAGAGACCCAGTACTTC. This codes for CASNTGPKETQYF. Combining the CDR3 with reference TRBV7-2 and TRBJ2-5 gives the whole variable domain GAGVSQSPSNKVTEKGKDVELRCDPISGHTALYWYRQSLGQGLEFLIYFQGNSAPDKSGLPSDRFSAERTGGSVSTLTIQRTQQEDSAVYLCASNTGPKETQYFGPGTRLLVL.

The sample holds many counts of this clonotype. The rearrangement links TRBV20-1 to TRBJ2-7; no definite D call. V gave up 6 bases and J gave up 6 bases, with 15 bases separating them. This CDR3 contains 12 residues. Germline V lookup: CDR1 DFQATT, CDR2 SNEGSKA (reference sequence). As DNA, the CDR3 is TGCAGTGCAAGACCGTCCTGGGGCGAGCAGTACTTC. Its protein is CSARPSWGEQYF.

The chain couples TRBV15 to TRBJ2-1; no definite D call. The CDR3 spans 16 residues. V was cut by 0 bases and J by 0 bases, with 9 bases left in between. Germline CDR1 and CDR2: LNHNV and YYDKDF (reference sequence). The CDR3: CATSREPTSSYNEQFF. The CDR3 DNA follows: TGTGCCACCAGCAGAGAGCCTACGTCCTCCTACAATGAGCAGTTCTTC.

This rearrangement joins TRBV20-1 to TRBJ2-2, with D tentatively TRBD1 (6 bases). Per the germline V gene, CDR1 is DFQATT and CDR2 is SNEGSKA (reference sequence). Trimming left V 4 bases short and J 4 bases short, with 19 bases between. CDR3 size: 16 residues. The CDR3 sequence is CSANPSPGHFTGELFF. CDR3 sequence (DNA): TGCAGTGCTAACCCTAGCCCGGGACACTTCACCGGGGAGCTGTTTTTT.

The chain combines TRBV5-1 with TRBJ2-3, with TRBD2 identical over 11 bases. The length of the CDR3 is 18 residues. From germline, CDR1 is SGHRS and CDR2 YFSETQ. After removal of 5 bases from V and 2 bases from J, the junction contained 13 bases not matched to a gene. Written as DNA, the CDR3 is TGCGCCAGCAGAGATTCAAACAAGACTAGCGGGACCACAGATACGCAGTATTTT. Translation: CASRDSNKTSGTTDTQYF. Full variable domain (outside the CDR3, taken from reference TRBV5-1 and TRBJ2-3): KAGVTQTPRYLIKTRGQQVTLSCSPISGHRSVSWYQQTPGQGLQFLFEYFSETQRNKGNFPGRFSGRQFSNSRSEMNVSTLELGDSALYLCASRDSNKTSGTTDTQYFGPGTRLTVL.

The V and J genes are TRBV7-3 and TRBJ2-1, with 7 bases aligning to TRBD1. CDR3 size: 13 residues. J was trimmed by 7 bases and V by 5 bases; bases with no gene match: 5. CDR1 SGHTA and CDR2 FQGTGA come from the germline V gene. The CDR3 spells CASSARQGNEQFF. The CDR3 DNA is TGTGCCAGCAGCGCGAGACAGGGAAATGAGCAGTTCTTC.

This clonotype has more than one count but fewer than ten. This chain connects TRBV7-8 to TRBJ2-1, with TRBD1 identical over 9 bases. The CDR3 consists of 15 residues. Germline V gene sequence: CDR1 SGHVS, CDR2 FQNEAQ. V trimming: 5 bases; J trimming: 5 bases; junction bases outside the gene matches: 7. The chain's CDR3 is CASSPGTGFNNEQFF. The CDR3 DNA is TGTGCCAGCAGCCCCGGGACAGGGTTTAACAATGAGCAGTTCTTC.